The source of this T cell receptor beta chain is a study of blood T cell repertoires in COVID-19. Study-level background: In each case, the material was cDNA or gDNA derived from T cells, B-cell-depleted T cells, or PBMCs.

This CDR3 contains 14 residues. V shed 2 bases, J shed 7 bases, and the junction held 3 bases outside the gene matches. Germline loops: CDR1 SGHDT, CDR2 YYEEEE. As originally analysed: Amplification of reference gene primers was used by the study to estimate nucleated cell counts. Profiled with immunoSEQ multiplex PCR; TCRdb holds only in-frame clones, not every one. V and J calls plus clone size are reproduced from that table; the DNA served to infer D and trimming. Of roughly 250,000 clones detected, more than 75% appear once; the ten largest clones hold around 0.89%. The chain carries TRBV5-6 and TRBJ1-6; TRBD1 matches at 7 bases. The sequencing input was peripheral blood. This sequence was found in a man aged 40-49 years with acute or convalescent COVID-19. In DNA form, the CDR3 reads TGTGCCAGCAGCTTCCGGGACAGCAATTCACCCCTCCACTTT. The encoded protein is CASSFRDSNSPLHF.